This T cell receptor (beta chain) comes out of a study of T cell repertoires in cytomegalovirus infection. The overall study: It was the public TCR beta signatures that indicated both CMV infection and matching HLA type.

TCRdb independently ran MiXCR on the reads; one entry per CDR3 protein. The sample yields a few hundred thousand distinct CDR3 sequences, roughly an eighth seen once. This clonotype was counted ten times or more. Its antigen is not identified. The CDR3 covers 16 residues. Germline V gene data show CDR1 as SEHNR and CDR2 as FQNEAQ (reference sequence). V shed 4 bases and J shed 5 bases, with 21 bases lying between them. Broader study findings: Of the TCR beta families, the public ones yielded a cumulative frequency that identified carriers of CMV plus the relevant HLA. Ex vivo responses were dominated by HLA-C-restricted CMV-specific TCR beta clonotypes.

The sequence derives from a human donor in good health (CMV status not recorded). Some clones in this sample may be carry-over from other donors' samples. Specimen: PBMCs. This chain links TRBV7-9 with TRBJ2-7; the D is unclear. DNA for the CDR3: TGTGCCAGCAGCTCCGCGGCCCCACTCGGTGGGGACGAGCAGTACTTC. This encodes CASSSAAPLGGDEQYF.